This T cell receptor beta chain derives from a study of T cells after somatic rescue of genetic block. TCRdb's copy holds only in-frame clones and misses some; the assay was immunoSEQ multiplex PCR. In the table there are 110,000 or so clones, around 90% of which are singletons. This CDR3 is built from 16 residues. Trimming removed 0 bases from V and 3 bases from J, with 11 bases in between. Germline lookup yields CDR1 ENHRY and CDR2 SYGVKD. This TCR derives from a woman aged 18-30 years. Sequencing used peripheral blood mononuclear cells (PBMCs). The chain links TRBV10-3 to TRBJ2-2; no clear D. CDR3 coding DNA: TGTGCCATCAGTGAGTCGGGTAGGGTGGACACCGGGGAGCTGTTTTTT. This gives the protein CAISESGRVDTGELFF.